The rows below give T cell receptor beta chains drawn from one sample of a study of control samples from healthy donors and cancer patients. TCRdb's table, derived via immunoSEQ multiplex PCR, lists solely in-frame clones and lacks some. The sample contains about 160,000 clones, roughly 94% of which appear only once. The sequenced sample was PBMCs. The receptors stem from a man between 60 and 75 years old with colorectal cancer. The CDR3 runs from the conserved cysteine through the conserved F or W. D genes are given only for firm matches. Rows may omit the clone size; those that give it use once, few, many or a size class.

d_call	v_call	clone_size	j_call	cdr3_nt	cdr3_aa
TRBD1	TRBV6-5	NA	TRBJ2-7	TGTGCCAGCACTAACCAGGGGGACTCCTACGAGCAGTACTTC	CASTNQGDSYEQYF
TRBD1	TRBV7-2	NA	TRBJ1-6	TGTGCCAGCAGCTTAGCGTTAGGACAGGGAGAATCACCCCTCCACTTT	CASSLALGQGESPLHF
TRBD2	TRBV30	NA	TRBJ2-3	TGTGCCTGGAGTAAGGCTAGCGGGGGCACACAAGATACGCAGTATTTT	CAWSKASGGTQDTQYF
NA	TRBV24-1	NA	TRBJ2-7	TGTGCCACCCTAAAGGAGGACTCTTCGACCATCCCCTACGAGCAGTACTTC	CATLKEDSSTIPYEQYF
NA	TRBV28	NA	TRBJ1-2	TGTGCCAGCAGCGCTGGGACGTTGACGGGTGGCTACACCTTC	CASSAGTLTGGYTF
TRBD1	TRBV30	once	TRBJ1-2	TGTGCCTGGGTCGGACAGGGAGGGTATGGCTACACCTTC	CAWVGQGGYGYTF
TRBD2	TRBV24-1	NA	TRBJ2-7	TGTGCCACCAGTGACCCCGGGACTAGCGGAACCGAGCAGTACTTC	CATSDPGTSGTEQYF
NA	TRBV7-9	NA	TRBJ2-7	TGTGCCAGCAGCTTAGCTAGCGGCATGGACAGGTCCTACGAGCAGTACTTC	CASSLASGMDRSYEQYF
TRBD1	TRBV7-2	NA	TRBJ1-2	TGTGCCAGCAGCTTAGTGGGACAGGGGGTCTATGGCTACACCTTC	CASSLVGQGVYGYTF
NA	TRBV19	NA	TRBJ1-1	TGTGCCAGTAGTATGGACAGCAGCAACACTGAAGCTTTCTTT	CASSMDSSNTEAFF
NA	TRBV6-5	NA	TRBJ2-2	TGTGCCAGCACCCCAGCGGGGAACACCGGGGAGCTGTTTTTT	CASTPAGNTGELFF
NA	TRBV3-1/TRBV3-2	NA	TRBJ1-3	TGTGCCAGCAGCCAAGTTTTAGGCTCTGGAAACACCATATATTTT	CASSQVLGSGNTIYF
TRBD1	TRBV11-2	NA	TRBJ2-3	TGTGCCAGCAGCTTTAGAAACCGCGGACAGGGAAGCACAGATACGCAGTATTTT	CASSFRNRGQGSTDTQYF
TRBD2	TRBV10-3	NA	TRBJ2-2	TGTGCCATCAGTGACGGGACTAGCGGGGGCACCGGGGAGCTGTTTTTT	CAISDGTSGGTGELFF
NA	TRBV6-5	NA	TRBJ1-1	TGTGCCAGCAGTTACTTGGGGATGAACACTGAAGCTTTCTTT	CASSYLGMNTEAFF
TRBD1	TRBV6-5	NA	TRBJ1-1	TGTGCCAGCAGTTACGGGACAGGGACGACTGAAGCTTTCTTT	CASSYGTGTTEAFF
TRBD1	TRBV5-4	NA	TRBJ1-2	TGTGCCAGCAGGTCTGACAGGGCTGTAGGGGGCTACACCTTC	CASRSDRAVGGYTF
NA	TRBV30	few	TRBJ2-2	TGTGCCTCTTCGGGTCGCACCTTCACCGGGGAGCTGTTTTTT	CASSGRTFTGELFF
NA	TRBV14	NA	TRBJ2-1	TGTGCCAGCAGCCAAGTGCCATATAGGGTGAGCTCCTACAATGAGCAGTTCTTC	CASSQVPYRVSSYNEQFF
NA	TRBV25-1	NA	TRBJ1-1	TGTGCCAGCAGAGCCCCCATGAACACTGAAGCTTTCTTT	CASRAPMNTEAFF
NA	TRBV25-1	NA	TRBJ1-6	TGTGCCAGCAGTGAACAGGGGAATTCACCCCTCCACTTT	CASSEQGNSPLHF
NA	TRBV10-3	once	TRBJ2-5	TGTGCCATCAGTGGTTTGAACAGACAAGAGACCCAGTACTTC	CAISGLNRQETQYF
TRBD2	TRBV6-6	NA	TRBJ2-3	TGTGCCAGCAGTACTAGCGCTAGCACAGATACGCAGTATTTT	CASSTSASTDTQYF
NA	TRBV24-1	NA	TRBJ1-5	TGTGCCACCAGTTGGGGGCCGGACCAGCCCCAGCATTTT	CATSWGPDQPQHF
NA	TRBV30	NA	TRBJ2-7	TGTGCCTGGAGTGGGGGGAATGCCTACGAGCAGTACTTC	CAWSGGNAYEQYF